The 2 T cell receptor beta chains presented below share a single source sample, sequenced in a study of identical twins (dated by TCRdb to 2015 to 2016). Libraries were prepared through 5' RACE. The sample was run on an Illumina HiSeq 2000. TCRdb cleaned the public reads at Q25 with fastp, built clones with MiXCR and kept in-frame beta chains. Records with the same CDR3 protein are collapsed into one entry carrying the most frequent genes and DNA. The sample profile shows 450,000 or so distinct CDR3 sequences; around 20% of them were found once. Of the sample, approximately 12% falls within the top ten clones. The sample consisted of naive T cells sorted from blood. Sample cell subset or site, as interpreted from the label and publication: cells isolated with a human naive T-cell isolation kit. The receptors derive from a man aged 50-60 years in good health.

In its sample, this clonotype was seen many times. This chain's CDR3 is CASSYTSGSPSSYNEQFF. CDR3 nucleotides: TGCGCCAGCAGCTATACTAGCGGGAGTCCCTCCTCCTACAATGAGCAGTTCTTC. The chain is built from TRBV5-1 and TRBJ2-1; 11 bases agree with TRBD2. Unmatched junction bases numbered 8, after V lost 3 bases and J lost 0 bases. Germline CDR1 is SGHRS and CDR2 is YFSETQ. There are 18 residues in the CDR3.

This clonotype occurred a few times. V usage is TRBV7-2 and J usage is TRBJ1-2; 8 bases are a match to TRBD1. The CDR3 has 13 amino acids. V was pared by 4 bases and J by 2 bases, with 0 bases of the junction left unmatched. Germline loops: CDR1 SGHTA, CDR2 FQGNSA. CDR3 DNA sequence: TGTGCCAGCAGCTGGACAGGGAACTATGGCTACACCTTC. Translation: CASSWTGNYGYTF.